This passage covers 5 T cell receptor beta chains from one sample sequenced in a study of PD-1 blockade in mismatch repair-deficient tumors. The data were produced by immunoSEQ multiplex PCR, yet TCRdb's version contains in-frame clones alone and is incomplete. This table holds 15,000 to 20,000 clones, 84% found once. The sample was PBMCs, taken before pembrolizumab treatment. Receptors originate from an adult with mismatch repair-deficient cancer.

V is TRBV30 and J is TRBJ2-3, with no clear D. Germline CDR1 and CDR2: GTSNPN and SVGIG (reference sequence). The CDR3 loop spans 14 amino acids. Trimming took 1 base from V and 0 from J, leaving 8 bases between them. As DNA, the CDR3 is TGTGCCTGGAGTGATATACAGAGCACAGATACGCAGTATTTT. Encoded protein: CAWSDIQSTDTQYF.

This chain joins TRBV10-3 and TRBJ2-3, with D possibly TRBD2 on 5 matching bases. V lost 11 bases and J 4 bases, leaving 19 bases between the germline ends. The CDR3 is made up of 14 amino acids. The V gene's germline CDR1 is ENHRY and CDR2 SYGVKD. CDR3 DNA: TGTGCCCTCTCCTTGGCGGGTGGGTCAGATACGCAGTATTTT. Translated: CALSLAGGSDTQYF.

The chain carries TRBV19 and TRBJ2-1; D gene uncertain. Germline loops: CDR1 LNHDA, CDR2 SQIVND (reference sequence). The CDR3 is 11 residues long. V shed 10 bases and J shed 4 bases, with 8 bases lying between them. CDR3 in amino acids: CATTRYNEQFF. In DNA form, the CDR3 reads TGTGCCACCACCCGTTACAATGAGCAGTTCTTC.

By its share, this clone is medium-sized. The CDR3 protein is CASSFDGNTEAFF. CDR3 DNA: TGTGCCAGCAGTTTTGATGGGAACACTGAAGCTTTCTTT. This sequence joins TRBV5-4 and TRBJ1-1; the D is unclear. Germline assignment: CDR1 SGHNT and CDR2 YYREEE (reference sequence). CDR3 size: 13 residues. V lost 5 bases and J 1 base, leaving 9 bases between the germline ends.

The genes are TRBV7-9 and TRBJ1-4, with 7 nucleotides matching TRBD1. The CDR3 extends over 15 amino acids. CDR1 and CDR2 (germline): SEHNR, FQNEAQ (reference sequence). V lost 4 bases to trimming and J lost 2 bases; unmatched junction nucleotides: 4. The CDR3 reads CASSSVQGTNEKLFF. In DNA form, the CDR3 reads TGTGCCAGCAGCTCCGTACAGGGGACTAATGAAAAACTGTTTTTT.